This TCR beta chain was found in a study of blood T cell repertoires in COVID-19. Method: immunoSEQ multiplex PCR; TCRdb's copy keeps in-frame clones and lacks some. The sample lists hundreds of thousands of clones; about 88% were seen once. J was trimmed by 0 bases and V by 2 bases; bases with no gene match: 9. Germline loops: CDR1 GTSNPN, CDR2 SVGIG (reference sequence). The CDR3 loop spans 18 amino acids. The specimen sequenced was PBMCs or T cells enriched from blood (not recorded which). The TCR was taken from a woman aged 55 to 70 in a cohort exposed to, infected with or recovered from COVID-19 (not recorded which). V usage is TRBV30 and J usage is TRBJ2-6; 8 positions agree with TRBD1. CDR3 sequence: CAWSRGQGHLSGANVLTF. As DNA, the CDR3 is TGTGCCTGGAGTCGTGGACAGGGTCACCTCTCTGGGGCCAACGTCCTGACTTTC.